One and the same sample provided the 22 T cell receptor beta chains below, sequenced in a study of Graves' ophthalmopathy and Graves' hyperthyroidism. The authors amplified TCR beta CDR3 regions from RNA transcripts. HTBI primers served in a first-round RT-PCR, which a second-round multiplex PCR followed. TCRdb fed the multiplex PCR reads into MiXCR, producing one record per CDR3 protein. This sample carries nearly 400,000 distinct CDR3 sequences, 18% of them seen once, and the ten largest clones take 1.5% to 2%. The material sequenced was peripheral blood. The receptors derive from a woman aged 18-29 years with Graves' ophthalmopathy.

This clonotype showed up many times. The J gene is TRBJ2-5, the V gene TRBV27; D unresolved. The CDR3 is 13 amino acids. Germline V gene data show CDR1 as MNHEY and CDR2 as SMNVEV (reference sequence). V lost 7 bases and J lost 5, with 14 bases in between. CDR3 in amino acids: CASTRMPGETQYF. CDR3 nucleotide sequence: TGTGCCAGCACCCGAATGCCTGGGGAGACCCAGTACTTC.

This clonotype was observed at least ten times. This sequence joins TRBV20-1 and TRBJ2-7; 9 nucleotides agree with TRBD1. Germline V gene data show CDR1 as DFQATT and CDR2 as SNEGSKA (reference sequence). CDR3 size: 14 residues. After removal of 6 bases from V and 2 bases from J, the junction contained 8 bases not matched to a gene. CDR3 in amino acids: CSAEPRDRAYEQYF. The DNA for the CDR3 is TGCAGTGCCGAACCCCGGGACAGGGCCTACGAGCAGTACTTC.

This clonotype has a count of ten or more. The rearrangement links TRBV7-6 to TRBJ1-4; D gene uncertain. Germline loops: CDR1 SGHVS, CDR2 FNYEAQ. V was pared by 4 bases and J by 4 bases, with 10 bases between. This CDR3 comprises 14 residues. The CDR3 sequence is CASSSQTRNEKLFF. DNA for the CDR3: TGTGCCAGCAGCTCACAGACACGTAATGAAAAACTGTTTTTT.

This clonotype was counted at least ten times. The chain uses TRBV11-2 and TRBJ1-3; no definite D call. CDR3 size: 15 residues. V was clipped by 3 bases and J by 0 bases, with 9 bases between them. Germline values: CDR1 SGHAT, CDR2 FQNNGV. For the CDR3, the DNA is TGTGCCAGCAGCTTGACTCTCTACTCTGGAAACACCATATATTTT. Amino acids: CASSLTLYSGNTIYF. Drawing the rest from reference TRBV11-2 and TRBJ1-3, the complete variable domain is EAGVAQSPRYKIIEKRQSVAFWCNPISGHATLYWYQQILGQGPKLLIQFQNNGVVDDSQLPKDRFSAERLKGVDSTLKIQPAKLEDSAVYLCASSLTLYSGNTIYFGEGSWLTVV.

This clonotype was observed at least ten times. V is TRBV3-1 and J is TRBJ1-1; no reliable D call. This CDR3 has 14 residues. V lost 1 base, J lost 6 bases, and 12 bases lay in between. Germline loops: CDR1 LGHDT, CDR2 YNNKEL (reference sequence). The CDR3 DNA is TGTGCCAGCAGCCAAGTGCGAGGGCACGCTGAAGCTTTCTTT. Protein: CASSQVRGHAEAFF.

This clonotype was picked up many times. This chain joins TRBV6-2 or TRBV6-3 and TRBJ2-2; TRBD2 matches 8 bases. V lost 0 bases, J lost 4 bases, and 1 base stayed unmatched. Germline V gene lookup returns CDR1 MNHEY and CDR2 SVGEGT. The CDR3 has 15 amino acids. CDR3 DNA: TGTGCCAGCAGTTACTCCGGGACTAGCACCGGGGAGCTGTTTTTT. Protein: CASSYSGTSTGELFF.

This clonotype has a count of ten or more. The V gene is TRBV12-3 or TRBV12-4, the J gene TRBJ1-2; 8 positions agree with TRBD1. This CDR3 is 14 amino acids long. With V trimmed by 6 bases and J by 4 bases, 7 bases remained unmatched. In DNA, the CDR3 is TGTGCCAGCAGACGACAGGGGAGGGGCTATGGCTACACCTTC. Amino acids: CASRRQGRGYGYTF.

This clonotype has ten or more counts. This chain links TRBV9 with TRBJ2-7; D uncertain. The ends were cut back, 2 bases at V and 3 bases at J, with 15 bases in the middle. This CDR3 region has 15 residues. Germline V CDR1 and CDR2: SGDLS, YYNGEE. CDR3 nucleotides: TGTGCCAGCAGCGTGTCACCGGCTCTCTACTACGAGCAGTACTTC. Protein product: CASSVSPALYYEQYF.

There are many counts of this clonotype. The J gene is TRBJ2-7, the V gene TRBV25-1; no reliable D call. Germline V gene sequence: CDR1 MGHDK, CDR2 SYGVNS. This CDR3 is 12 amino acids long. The germline V and J ends were trimmed by 3 bases and 3 bases, with 6 bases remaining between them. CDR3 amino acids: CASSDRDYEQYF. DNA of the CDR3: TGTGCCAGCAGTGATAGGGACTACGAGCAGTACTTC.

This clonotype was counted many times. CDR3 in DNA: TGTGCCAGCAGTTACCCGACAGGGAACACCGGGGAGCTGTTTTTT. Amino acids: CASSYPTGNTGELFF. The chain combines TRBV6-5 with TRBJ2-2; D is perhaps TRBD1 (6 bases). The V gene's germline CDR1 is MNHEY and CDR2 SVGAGI. CDR3 size: 15 residues. V lost 2 bases, J lost 1 base, and 8 bases lay in between.

V and J are TRBV7-3 and TRBJ1-5, with 7 positions matching TRBD1. Germline assignment: CDR1 SGHTA and CDR2 FQGTGA. J was trimmed by 4 bases and V by 5 bases; bases with no gene match: 8. This CDR3 is 15 amino acids long. The DNA of the CDR3 is TGTGCCAGCAGCCCCGTACCAGGGGGTAATCAGCCCCAGCATTTT. Translated, it gives CASSPVPGGNQPQHF.

This clonotype was counted at least ten times. The genes are TRBV12-3 or TRBV12-4 and TRBJ2-2; TRBD1 aligns across 9 bases. The CDR3 is made up of 15 amino acids. V dropped 3 bases and J dropped 3; count of bases not matched to a gene: 2. CDR3 coding DNA: TGTGCCAGCAGTTTGGACAGGGGAGACACCGGGGAGCTGTTTTTT. Its translation: CASSLDRGDTGELFF.

The chain uses TRBV20-1 and TRBJ2-6; TRBD2 matches 7 bases. Germline V gene lookup returns CDR1 DFQATT and CDR2 SNEGSKA (reference sequence). This CDR3 is 16 amino acids long. V trimming: 7 bases; J trimming: 1 base; junction bases outside the gene matches: 10. The CDR3 DNA sequence: TGCAGTGTTCCGACGGGGCGGGAGTCTGGGGCCAACGTCCTGACTTTC. This sequence encodes CSVPTGRESGANVLTF.

This clonotype was seen a few times. This chain joins TRBV30 and TRBJ2-5, with a weak D call TRBD1 (6 bases). Germline V gene lookup returns CDR1 GTSNPN and CDR2 SVGIG (reference sequence). The CDR3 loop spans 14 amino acids. Trimming pared 2 bases from V and 1 base from J, leaving 11 bases between. The CDR3 here is CAWSSLGGQETQYF. For the CDR3, the DNA is TGTGCCTGGAGTTCCCTAGGGGGCCAAGAGACCCAGTACTTC.

This clonotype was observed many times. This chain links TRBV19 with TRBJ2-2; 7 nucleotides align to TRBD1. J was trimmed by 4 bases and V by 6 bases; bases with no gene match: 8. CDR1 is LNHDA and CDR2 is SQIVND in the germline V gene (reference sequence). This CDR3 is built from 15 residues. In DNA form, the CDR3 reads TGTGCCAGTAGCCATAGACAGGGAAGCACCGGGGAGCTGTTTTTT. Its translation is CASSHRQGSTGELFF.

This clonotype was detected ten times or more. J is TRBJ1-1 and V is TRBV5-1; D is unresolved. V lost 6 bases and J lost 1, with 10 bases in between. Germline V gene data show CDR1 as SGHRS and CDR2 as YFSETQ. This CDR3 has 13 residues. The CDR3 bases are TGCGCCAGCAAGAACACCTGGAACACTGAAGCTTTCTTT. Protein: CASKNTWNTEAFF.

This clonotype was counted at least ten times. CDR3 nucleotide sequence: TGTGCCAGCAGACACAGGGACCTACAGGGGGCTCCTGGAAACACCATATATTTT. Protein: CASRHRDLQGAPGNTIYF. V and J are TRBV28 and TRBJ1-3, with TRBD1 matching 9 bases. Unmatched junction bases numbered 14, after V lost 6 bases and J lost 2 bases. In germline, CDR1 is MDHEN, CDR2 SYDVKM. The CDR3 has 18 amino acids.

The sample holds many counts of this clonotype. The chain combines TRBV9 with TRBJ1-2; 7 nucleotides line up with TRBD1. The CDR3 is 15 amino acids. The germline V gene has CDR1 SGDLS and CDR2 YYNGEE. Losses at the gene ends were 4 bases for V and 7 bases for J; bases not matched to a gene: 13. CDR3 region: CASSPPTGARGGYTF. CDR3 nucleotide sequence: TGTGCCAGCAGCCCCCCTACAGGGGCCCGTGGTGGCTACACCTTC.

The table lists this clonotype with many counts. J is TRBJ1-5 and V is TRBV15, with D unresolved. The CDR3 extends over 13 amino acids. V dropped 0 bases and J dropped 8 bases, with 8 bases sitting between them. Per the germline V gene, CDR1 is LNHNV and CDR2 is YYDKDF (reference sequence). The CDR3 DNA reads as TGTGCCACCAGCAGAGAAAGGTTTGAGCCCCAGCATTTT. Protein product: CATSRERFEPQHF. Based on the CDR3 plus reference TRBV15 and TRBJ1-5, the full variable domain is DAMVIQNPRYQVTQFGKPVTLSCSQTLNHNVMYWYQQKSSQAPKLLFHYYDKDFNNEADTPDNFQSRRPNTSFCFLDIRSPGLGDTAMYLCATSRERFEPQHFGDGTRLSIL.

This clonotype was seen ten or more times. This is likely a read error, given that the CDR3 carries no conserved phenylalanine or tryptophan at its end. This rearrangement joins TRBV5-5 to TRBJ2-7, with D possibly TRBD1 on 5 matching bases. The CDR3 length is 16 residues. Trimming shortened V by 0 bases and J by 1 base, and 14 bases separated the two germline ends. Germline CDR1 SGHKS, CDR2 YYEKEE (reference sequence). CDR3 DNA sequence: TGTGCCAGCAGCTTGGGGCGACCGACAGTATCCTACGAGCAGTACCTC. Encoded protein: CASSLGRPTVSYEQYL.

The sample holds many counts of this clonotype. The rearrangement links TRBV28 to TRBJ2-7; D is ambiguous. CDR1 is MDHEN and CDR2 is SYDVKM in the germline V gene. This CDR3 is built from 12 residues. The V and J ends lost 2 bases and 7 bases respectively, with 9 bases between them. The CDR3 DNA reads as TGTGCCAGCAGTTTACGCTCGTGGGAGCAGTACTTC. As protein: CASSLRSWEQYF.

In its sample, this clonotype was seen many times. The V gene is TRBV12-3 or TRBV12-4, the J gene TRBJ1-6; 8 bases match TRBD1. The ends lost 4 bases at V and 7 bases at J; junction bases unmatched: 6. The CDR3 is 15 amino acids. The CDR3 nucleotides read TGTGCCAGCAGTTGGGGAACAGGGGGGAATTCACCCCTCCACTTT. The encoded protein is CASSWGTGGNSPLHF.